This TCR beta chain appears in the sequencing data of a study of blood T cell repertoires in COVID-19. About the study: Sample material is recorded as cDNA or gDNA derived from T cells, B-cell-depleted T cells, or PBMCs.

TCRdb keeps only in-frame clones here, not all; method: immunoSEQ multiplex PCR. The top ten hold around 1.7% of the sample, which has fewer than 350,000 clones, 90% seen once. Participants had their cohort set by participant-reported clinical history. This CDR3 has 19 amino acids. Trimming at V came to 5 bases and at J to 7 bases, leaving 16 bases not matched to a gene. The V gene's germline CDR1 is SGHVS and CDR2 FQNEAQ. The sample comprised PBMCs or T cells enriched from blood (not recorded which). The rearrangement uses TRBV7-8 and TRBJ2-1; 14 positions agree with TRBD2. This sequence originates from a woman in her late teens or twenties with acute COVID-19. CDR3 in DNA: TGTGCCAGCAGCCAATACCCACCGGGACTAGCGGGAGTAGGGAATGAGCAGTTCTTC. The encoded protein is CASSQYPPGLAGVGNEQFF.